The 2 T cell receptor beta chains reported below all come from one sample, sequenced in a study of blood T cell repertoires in COVID-19. Repertoires were generated with immunoSEQ multiplex PCR, while TCRdb's copy carries only in-frame clones and drops some. The table records about 50,000 clones, just over 85% of them present only once. The source material was peripheral blood. These receptors came from a woman older than 75 with COVID-19, enrolled during active disease.

The rearrangement joins TRBV13 to TRBJ2-7, with D possibly TRBD1 on 6 matching bases. V gave up 0 bases and J gave up 3 bases, with 15 bases separating them. Germline CDR1 and CDR2: PRHDT and FYEKMQ (reference sequence). This CDR3 comprises 16 residues. CDR3: CASSLGGYRDLYEQYF. The CDR3 nucleotides read TGTGCCAGCAGCTTAGGCGGATACAGGGACCTCTACGAGCAGTACTTC.

The chain is built from TRBV2 and TRBJ1-5; a weak D match, TRBD1 (5 bases). CDR3 length equals 15 residues. Trimming left V 1 base short and J 7 bases short, with 14 bases between. Germline-derived CDR1 and CDR2 are SNHLY and FYNNEI. The DNA for the CDR3 is TGTGCCAGCAGTGAAGACCGGGGGGGGAAACAGCCCCAGCATTTT. Protein product: CASSEDRGGKQPQHF.